The present T cell receptor (beta chain) was sequenced within a study of shared clonotypes between healthy human individuals. TCRdb keeps only in-frame clones here, not all; method: immunoSEQ multiplex PCR. The profile covers about 2 million clones, with just under 95% appearing a single time and about 1.1% taken by the ten largest. CDR3 length: 13 amino acids. V lost 1 base to trimming and J lost 9 bases, with 10 bases between them. Germline V gene sequence: CDR1 MNHNS, CDR2 SASEGT. Terminally differentiated effector memory CD45RA+ cells were left out of the naive CD8 fraction, which was CD45RO-negative and positively selected for CCR7.

The receptor was derived from a man aged 18 to 29 in good health. The sample comprised naive CD8+ T cells sorted from blood. The chain joins TRBV6-1 to TRBJ1-5; D unclear. In DNA, the CDR3 is TGTGCCAGCAGTGAAGGGTACCCCCTGCCCCAGCATTTT. Residues: CASSEGYPLPQHF.